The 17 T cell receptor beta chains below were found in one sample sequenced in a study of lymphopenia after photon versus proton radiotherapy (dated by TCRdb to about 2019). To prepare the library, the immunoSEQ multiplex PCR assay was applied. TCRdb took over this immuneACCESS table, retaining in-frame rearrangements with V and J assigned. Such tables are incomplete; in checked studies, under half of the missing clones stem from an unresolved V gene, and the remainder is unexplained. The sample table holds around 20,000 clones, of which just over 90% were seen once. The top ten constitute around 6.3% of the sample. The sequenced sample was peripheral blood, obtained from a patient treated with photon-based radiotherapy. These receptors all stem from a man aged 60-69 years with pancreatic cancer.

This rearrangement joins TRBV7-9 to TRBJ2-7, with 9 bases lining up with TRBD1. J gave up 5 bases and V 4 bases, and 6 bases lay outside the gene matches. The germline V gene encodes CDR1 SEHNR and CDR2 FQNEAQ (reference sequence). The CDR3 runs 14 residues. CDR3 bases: TGTGCCAGCAGCTGGACAGGGGCAACCAACGAGCAGTACTTC. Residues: CASSWTGATNEQYF.

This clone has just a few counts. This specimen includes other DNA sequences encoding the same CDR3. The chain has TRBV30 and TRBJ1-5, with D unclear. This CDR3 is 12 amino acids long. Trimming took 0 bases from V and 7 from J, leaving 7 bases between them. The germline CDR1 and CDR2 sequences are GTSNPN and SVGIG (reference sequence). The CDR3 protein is CAWSVQGQPQHF. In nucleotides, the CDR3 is TGTGCCTGGAGTGTACAAGGACAGCCCCAGCATTTT.

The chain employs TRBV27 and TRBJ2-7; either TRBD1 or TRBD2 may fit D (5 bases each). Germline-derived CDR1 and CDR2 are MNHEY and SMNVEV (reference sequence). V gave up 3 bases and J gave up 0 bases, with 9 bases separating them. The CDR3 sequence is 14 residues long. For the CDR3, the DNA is TGTGCCAGCAGTTTTTTGGGGACCTCCTACGAGCAGTACTTC. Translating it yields CASSFLGTSYEQYF.

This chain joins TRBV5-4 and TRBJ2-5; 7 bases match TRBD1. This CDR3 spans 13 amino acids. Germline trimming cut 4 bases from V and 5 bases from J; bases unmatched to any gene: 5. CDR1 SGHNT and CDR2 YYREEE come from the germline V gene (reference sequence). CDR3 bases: TGTGCCAGCAGCATCGACAGGGACGAGACCCAGTACTTC. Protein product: CASSIDRDETQYF.

CDR3 nucleotide sequence: TGCGCCAGCAGCTTGGGGGTCCAAGACAGGGGTTACAATGAGCAGTTCTTC. Encoded protein: CASSLGVQDRGYNEQFF. This chain joins TRBV5-1 and TRBJ2-1, with 8 bases matching TRBD1. The CDR3 is 17 amino acids. J was trimmed by 4 bases and V by 0 bases; bases with no gene match: 9. The V gene's germline CDR1 is SGHRS and CDR2 YFSETQ.

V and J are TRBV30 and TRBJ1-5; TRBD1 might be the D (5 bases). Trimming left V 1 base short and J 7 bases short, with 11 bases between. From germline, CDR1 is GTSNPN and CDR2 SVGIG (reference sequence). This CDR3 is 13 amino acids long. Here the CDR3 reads CAWSGGVRQPQHF. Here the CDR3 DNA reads TGTGCCTGGAGTGGGGGGGTGAGACAGCCCCAGCATTTT.

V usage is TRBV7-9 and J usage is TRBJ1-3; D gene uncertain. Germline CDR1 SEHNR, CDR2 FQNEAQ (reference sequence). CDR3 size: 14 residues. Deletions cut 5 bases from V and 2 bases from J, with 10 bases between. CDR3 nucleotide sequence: TGTGCCAGCAGCCCGGCCGGCACTGGAAACACCATATATTTT. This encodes CASSPAGTGNTIYF.

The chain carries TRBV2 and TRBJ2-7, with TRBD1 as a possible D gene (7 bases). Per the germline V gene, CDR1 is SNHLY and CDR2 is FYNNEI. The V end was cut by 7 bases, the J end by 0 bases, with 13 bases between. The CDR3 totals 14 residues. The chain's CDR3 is CASTGGQRSYEQYF. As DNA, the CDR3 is TGTGCCAGCACAGGGGGGCAGCGCTCCTACGAGCAGTACTTC.

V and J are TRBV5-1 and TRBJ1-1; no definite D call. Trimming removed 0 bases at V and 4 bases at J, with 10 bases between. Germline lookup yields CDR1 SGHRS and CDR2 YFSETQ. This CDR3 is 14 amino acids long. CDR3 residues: CASSLGERTTEAFF. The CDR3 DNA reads TGCGCCAGCAGCTTGGGAGAGCGAACCACTGAAGCTTTCTTT.

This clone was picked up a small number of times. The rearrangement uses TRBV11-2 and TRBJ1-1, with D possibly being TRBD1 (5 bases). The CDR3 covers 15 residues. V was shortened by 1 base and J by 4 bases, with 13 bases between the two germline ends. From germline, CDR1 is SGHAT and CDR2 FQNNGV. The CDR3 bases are TGTGCCAGCAGCTTAGTTCCAGGGCTAGGCACTGAAGCTTTCTTT. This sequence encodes CASSLVPGLGTEAFF.

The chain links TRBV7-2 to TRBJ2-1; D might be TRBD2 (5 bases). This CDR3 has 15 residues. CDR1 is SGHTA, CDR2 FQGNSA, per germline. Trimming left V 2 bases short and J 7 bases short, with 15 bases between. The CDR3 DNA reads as TGTGCCAGCAGCTTATTGAGCCTAGCCGGTAATGAGCAGTTCTTC. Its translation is CASSLLSLAGNEQFF.

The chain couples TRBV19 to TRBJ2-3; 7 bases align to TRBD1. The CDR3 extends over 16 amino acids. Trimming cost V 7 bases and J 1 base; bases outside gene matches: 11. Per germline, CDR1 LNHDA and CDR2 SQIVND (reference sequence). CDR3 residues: CASTSPRTGRTDTQYF. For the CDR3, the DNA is TGTGCCAGTACCTCCCCGCGGACAGGTCGCACAGATACGCAGTATTTT. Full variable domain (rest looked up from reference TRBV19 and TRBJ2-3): DGGITQSPKYLFRKEGQNVTLSCEQNLNHDAMYWYRQDPGQGLRLIYYSQIVNDFQKGDIAEGYSVSREKKESFPLTVTSAQKNPTAFYLCASTSPRTGRTDTQYFGPGTRLTVL.

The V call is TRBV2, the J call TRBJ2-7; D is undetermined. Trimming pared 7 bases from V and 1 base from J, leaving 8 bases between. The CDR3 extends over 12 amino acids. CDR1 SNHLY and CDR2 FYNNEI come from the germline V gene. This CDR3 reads CASMRSSYEQYF. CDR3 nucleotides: TGTGCCAGCATGAGGTCGTCCTACGAGCAGTACTTC.

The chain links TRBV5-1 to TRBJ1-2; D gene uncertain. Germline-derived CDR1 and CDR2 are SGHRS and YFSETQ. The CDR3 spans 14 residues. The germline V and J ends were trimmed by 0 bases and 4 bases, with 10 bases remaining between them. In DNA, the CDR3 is TGCGCCAGCAGCTTGGCGGCGATCGGCTATGGCTACACCTTC. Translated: CASSLAAIGYGYTF.

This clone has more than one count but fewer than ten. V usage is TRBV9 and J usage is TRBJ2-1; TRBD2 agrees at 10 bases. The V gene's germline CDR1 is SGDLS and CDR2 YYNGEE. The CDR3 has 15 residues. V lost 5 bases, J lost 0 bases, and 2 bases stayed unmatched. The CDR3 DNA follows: TGTGCCAGCAGACCTAGCGGGGGCTCCTACAATGAGCAGTTCTTC. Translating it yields CASRPSGGSYNEQFF.

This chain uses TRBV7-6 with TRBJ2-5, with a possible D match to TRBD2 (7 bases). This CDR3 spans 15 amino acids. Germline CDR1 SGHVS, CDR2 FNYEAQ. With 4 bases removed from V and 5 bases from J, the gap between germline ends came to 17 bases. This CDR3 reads CASSSRGGIFETQYF. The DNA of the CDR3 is TGTGCCAGCAGCTCTAGGGGGGGGATTTTTGAGACCCAGTACTTC.

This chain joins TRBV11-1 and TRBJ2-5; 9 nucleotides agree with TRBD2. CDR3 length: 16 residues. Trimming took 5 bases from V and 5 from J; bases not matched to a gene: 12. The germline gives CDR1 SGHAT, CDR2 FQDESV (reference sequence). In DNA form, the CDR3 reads TGTGCCAGCAGCCCCAGTGGGCGGGGGGGCGTGGAGACCCAGTACTTC. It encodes CASSPSGRGGVETQYF.